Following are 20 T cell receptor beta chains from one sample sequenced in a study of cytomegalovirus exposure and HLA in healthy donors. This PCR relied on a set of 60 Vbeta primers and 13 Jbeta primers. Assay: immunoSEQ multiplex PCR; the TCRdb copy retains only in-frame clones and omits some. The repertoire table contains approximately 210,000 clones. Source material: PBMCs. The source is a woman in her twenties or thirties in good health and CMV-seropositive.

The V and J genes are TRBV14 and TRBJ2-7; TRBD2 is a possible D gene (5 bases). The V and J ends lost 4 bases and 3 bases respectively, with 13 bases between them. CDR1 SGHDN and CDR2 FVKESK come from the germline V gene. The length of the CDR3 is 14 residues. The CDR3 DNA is TGTGCCAGCAGCCGAGAGGGCCCCAACTACGAGCAGTACTTC. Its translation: CASSREGPNYEQYF.

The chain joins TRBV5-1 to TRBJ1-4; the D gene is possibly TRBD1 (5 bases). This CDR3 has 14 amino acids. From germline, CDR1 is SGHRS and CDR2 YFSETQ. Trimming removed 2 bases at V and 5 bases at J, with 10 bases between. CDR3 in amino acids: CASSLATANEKLFF. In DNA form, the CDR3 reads TGCGCCAGCAGCTTAGCGACAGCGAATGAAAAACTGTTTTTT.

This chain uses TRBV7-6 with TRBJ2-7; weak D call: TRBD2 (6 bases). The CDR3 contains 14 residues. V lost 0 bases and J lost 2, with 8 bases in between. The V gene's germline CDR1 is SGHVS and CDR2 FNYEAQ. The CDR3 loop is CASSLAGGAYEQYF. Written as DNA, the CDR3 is TGTGCCAGCAGCTTAGCCGGCGGGGCCTACGAGCAGTACTTC. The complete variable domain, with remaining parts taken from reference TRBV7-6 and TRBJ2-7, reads GAGVSQSPRYKVTKRGQDVALRCDPISGHVSLYWYRQALGQGPEFLTYFNYEAQQDKSGLPNDRFSAERPEGSISTLTIQRTEQRDSAMYRCASSLAGGAYEQYFGPGTRLTVT.

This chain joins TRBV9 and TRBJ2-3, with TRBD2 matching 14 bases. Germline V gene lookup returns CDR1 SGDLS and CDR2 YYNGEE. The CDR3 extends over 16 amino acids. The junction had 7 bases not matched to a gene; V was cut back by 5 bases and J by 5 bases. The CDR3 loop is CASSDSGTSGRDTQYF. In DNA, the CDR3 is TGTGCCAGCAGTGACTCCGGGACTAGCGGGAGAGATACGCAGTATTTT.

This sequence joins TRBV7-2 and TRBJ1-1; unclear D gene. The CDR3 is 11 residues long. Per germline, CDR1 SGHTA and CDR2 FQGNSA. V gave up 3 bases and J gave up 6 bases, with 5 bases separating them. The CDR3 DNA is TGTGCCAGCAGCTTCGGGGCTGAAGCTTTCTTT. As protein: CASSFGAEAFF.

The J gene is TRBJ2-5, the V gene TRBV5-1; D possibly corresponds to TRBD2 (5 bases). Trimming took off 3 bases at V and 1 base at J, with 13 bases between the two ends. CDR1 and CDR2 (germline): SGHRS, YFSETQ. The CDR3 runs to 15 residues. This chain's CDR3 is CASSSRPGTQETQYF. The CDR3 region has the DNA TGCGCCAGCAGCTCCAGACCGGGAACCCAAGAGACCCAGTACTTC.

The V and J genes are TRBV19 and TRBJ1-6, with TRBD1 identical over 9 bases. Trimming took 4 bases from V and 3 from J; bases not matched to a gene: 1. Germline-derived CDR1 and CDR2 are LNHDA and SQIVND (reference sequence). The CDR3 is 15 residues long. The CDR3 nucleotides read TGTGCCAGTAGTACGGGACAGGGCTATAATTCACCCCTCCACTTT. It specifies CASSTGQGYNSPLHF. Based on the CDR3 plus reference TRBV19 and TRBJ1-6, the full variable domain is DGGITQSPKYLFRKEGQNVTLSCEQNLNHDAMYWYRQDPGQGLRLIYYSQIVNDFQKGDIAEGYSVSREKKESFPLTVTSAQKNPTAFYLCASSTGQGYNSPLHFGNGTRLTVT.

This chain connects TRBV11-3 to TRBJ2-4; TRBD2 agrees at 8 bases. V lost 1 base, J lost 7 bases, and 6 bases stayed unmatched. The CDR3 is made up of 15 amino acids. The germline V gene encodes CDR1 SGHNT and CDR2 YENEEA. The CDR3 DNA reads TGTGCCAGCAGCTTAGGGGGTAGCGGGACCAACATTCAGTACTTC. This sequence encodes CASSLGGSGTNIQYF.

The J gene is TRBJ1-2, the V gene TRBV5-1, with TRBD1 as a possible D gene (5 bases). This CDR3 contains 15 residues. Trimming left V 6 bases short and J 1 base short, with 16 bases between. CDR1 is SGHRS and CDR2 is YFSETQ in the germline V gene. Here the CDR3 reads CASMEGFGINYGYTF. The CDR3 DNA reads TGCGCCAGCATGGAGGGGTTCGGAATTAACTATGGCTACACCTTC.

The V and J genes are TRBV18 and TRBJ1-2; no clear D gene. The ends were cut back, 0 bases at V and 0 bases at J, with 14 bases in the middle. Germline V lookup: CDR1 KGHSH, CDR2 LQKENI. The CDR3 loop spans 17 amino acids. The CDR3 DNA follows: TGTGCCAGCTCACCACCAGCTTCGAGGAAACCTAACTATGGCTACACCTTC. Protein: CASSPPASRKPNYGYTF.

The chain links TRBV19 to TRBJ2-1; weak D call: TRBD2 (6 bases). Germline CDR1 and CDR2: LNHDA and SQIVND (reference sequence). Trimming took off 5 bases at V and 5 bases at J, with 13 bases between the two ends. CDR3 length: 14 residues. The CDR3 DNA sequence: TGTGCCAGTAGTCCCTGGGACTTTAACAATGAGCAGTTCTTC. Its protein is CASSPWDFNNEQFF.

The CDR3: CASSLGTAEGYGYTF. In DNA form, the CDR3 reads TGTGCCAGCTCACTGGGGACAGCAGAGGGGTATGGCTACACCTTC. The V call is TRBV18, the J call TRBJ1-2; 7 bases line up with TRBD1. Germline V gene sequence: CDR1 KGHSH, CDR2 LQKENI. Trimming cost V 4 bases and J 5 bases; bases outside gene matches: 10. This CDR3 contains 15 residues. Based on the CDR3 plus reference TRBV18 and TRBJ1-2, the full variable domain is NAGVMQNPRHLVRRRGQEARLRCSPMKGHSHVYWYRQLPEEGLKFMVYLQKENIIDESGMPKERFSAEFPKEGPSILRIQQVVRGDSAAYFCASSLGTAEGYGYTFGSGTRLTVV.

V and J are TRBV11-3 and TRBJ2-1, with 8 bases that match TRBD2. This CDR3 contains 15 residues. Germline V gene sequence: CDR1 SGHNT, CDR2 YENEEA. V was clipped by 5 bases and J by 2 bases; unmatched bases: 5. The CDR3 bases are TGTGCCAGCAGCCGGGGGGGGGAAACCTACAATGAGCAGTTCTTC. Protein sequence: CASSRGGETYNEQFF.

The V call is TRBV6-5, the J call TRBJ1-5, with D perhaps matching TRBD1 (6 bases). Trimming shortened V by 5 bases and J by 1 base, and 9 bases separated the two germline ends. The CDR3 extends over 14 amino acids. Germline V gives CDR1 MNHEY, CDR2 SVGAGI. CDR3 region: CASSPDRSNQPQHF. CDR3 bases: TGTGCCAGCAGTCCCGACAGGAGCAATCAGCCCCAGCATTTT.

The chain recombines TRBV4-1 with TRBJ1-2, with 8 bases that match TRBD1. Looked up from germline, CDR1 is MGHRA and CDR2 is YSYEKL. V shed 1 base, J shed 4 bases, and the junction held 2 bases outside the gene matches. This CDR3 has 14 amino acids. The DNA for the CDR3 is TGCGCCAGCAGCCAAGGGACAGGGTCCTATGGCTACACCTTC. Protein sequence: CASSQGTGSYGYTF.

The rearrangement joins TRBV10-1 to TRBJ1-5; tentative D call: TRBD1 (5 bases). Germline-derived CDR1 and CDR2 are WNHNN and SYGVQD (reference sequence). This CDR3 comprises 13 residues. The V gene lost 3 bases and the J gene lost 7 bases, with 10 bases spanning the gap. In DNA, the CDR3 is TGCGCCAGCAGTGAAGGGGCGCAGCAGCCCCAGCATTTT. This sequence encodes CASSEGAQQPQHF.

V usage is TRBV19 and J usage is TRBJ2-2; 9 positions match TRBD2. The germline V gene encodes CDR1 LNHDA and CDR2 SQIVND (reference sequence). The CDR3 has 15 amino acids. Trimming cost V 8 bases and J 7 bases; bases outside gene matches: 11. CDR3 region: CASWSRTSVYGELFF. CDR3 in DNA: TGTGCCAGTTGGAGCCGGACTAGCGTTTACGGGGAGCTGTTTTTT.

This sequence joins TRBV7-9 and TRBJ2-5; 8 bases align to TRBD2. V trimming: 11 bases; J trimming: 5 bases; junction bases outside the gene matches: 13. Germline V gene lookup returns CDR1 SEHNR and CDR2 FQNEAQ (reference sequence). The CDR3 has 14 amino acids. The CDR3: CASKRAGGMETQYF. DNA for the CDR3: TGTGCCTCAAAGAGGGCGGGGGGCATGGAGACCCAGTACTTC.

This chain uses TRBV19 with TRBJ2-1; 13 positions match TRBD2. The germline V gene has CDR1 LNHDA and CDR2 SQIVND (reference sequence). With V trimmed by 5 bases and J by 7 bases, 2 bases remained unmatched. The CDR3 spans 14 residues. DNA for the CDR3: TGTGCCAGTAGTCAACTAGCGGGAGGGAATGAGCAGTTCTTC. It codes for CASSQLAGGNEQFF.

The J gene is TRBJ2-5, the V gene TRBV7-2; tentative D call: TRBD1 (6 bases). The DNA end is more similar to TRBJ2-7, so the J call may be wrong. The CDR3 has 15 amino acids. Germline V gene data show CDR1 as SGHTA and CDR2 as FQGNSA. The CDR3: CASSTRQVLSYEQYF. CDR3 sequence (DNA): TGTGCCAGCAGCACCCGACAGGTGTTATCCTACGAGCAGTACTTC.